This T cell receptor beta chain was obtained from a study of cytomegalovirus exposure and HLA in healthy donors. Study-level results: V- and J-gene trimming in TCR beta was tied to a missense DCLRE1C variant by an analysis performed later. High specificity and sensitivity for cytomegalovirus status were reported for the classifier. DRB1 had the most TCR associations and HLA-C the fewest, a later analysis found, with rates varying by HLA locus.

Donors consisted of healthy bone marrow donors. V was pared by 4 bases and J by 7 bases, with 9 bases of the junction left unmatched. CDR1 is MNHNS, CDR2 SASEGT, per germline. The CDR3 runs to 14 residues. The PCR had 60 Vbeta and 13 Jbeta primers. Clones were sequenced by immunoSEQ multiplex PCR, and TCRdb holds only the in-frame ones, with some missing. The sample has 130,000 or so clones; roughly 80% are singletons. Points on this clone: Its antigen is as yet unknown.

This receptor was obtained from a woman aged 40 to 50 in good health and CMV-seropositive. This chain links TRBV6-1 with TRBJ2-7; 8 positions match TRBD1. The sample consisted of PBMCs. CDR3 sequence: CASSVLQGAGEQYF. CDR3 coding DNA: TGTGCCAGCAGTGTCCTTCAGGGGGCGGGGGAGCAGTACTTC.